This T cell receptor beta chain was sequenced during a study of blood T cell repertoires in COVID-19. CDR1 is MRHNA and CDR2 is SNTAGT in the germline V gene. The CDR3 consists of 13 residues. Trimming cost V 6 bases and J 5 bases, with 13 bases left between them. Produced via immunoSEQ multiplex PCR; TCRdb's table is partial and in-frame only. Here the sample spans tens of thousands of clones, more than 80% being singletons. This sequence originates from a man between 65 and 79 years old with active COVID-19. The chain carries TRBV6-4 and TRBJ1-1; D ambiguous. Sequences were obtained from peripheral blood. The CDR3 here is CASSQEEGTEAFF. In DNA form, the CDR3 reads TGTGCCAGCAGCCAAGAGGAGGGAACTGAAGCTTTCTTT.